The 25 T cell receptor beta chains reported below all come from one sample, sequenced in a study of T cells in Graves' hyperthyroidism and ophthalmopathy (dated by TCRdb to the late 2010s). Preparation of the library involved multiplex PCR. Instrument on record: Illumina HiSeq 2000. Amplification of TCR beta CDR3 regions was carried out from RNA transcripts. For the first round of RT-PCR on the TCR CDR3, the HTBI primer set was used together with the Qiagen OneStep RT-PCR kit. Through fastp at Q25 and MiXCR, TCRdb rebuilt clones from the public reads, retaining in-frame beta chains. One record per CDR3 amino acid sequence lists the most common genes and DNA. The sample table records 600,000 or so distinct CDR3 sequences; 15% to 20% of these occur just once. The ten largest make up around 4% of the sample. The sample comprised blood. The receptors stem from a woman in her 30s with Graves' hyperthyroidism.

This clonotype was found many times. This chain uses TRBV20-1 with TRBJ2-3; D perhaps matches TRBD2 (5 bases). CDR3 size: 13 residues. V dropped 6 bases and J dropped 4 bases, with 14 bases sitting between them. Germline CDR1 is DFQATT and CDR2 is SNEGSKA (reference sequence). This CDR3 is CSATGRVADTQYF. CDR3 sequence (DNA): TGCAGTGCCACGGGAAGGGTGGCAGATACGCAGTATTTT.

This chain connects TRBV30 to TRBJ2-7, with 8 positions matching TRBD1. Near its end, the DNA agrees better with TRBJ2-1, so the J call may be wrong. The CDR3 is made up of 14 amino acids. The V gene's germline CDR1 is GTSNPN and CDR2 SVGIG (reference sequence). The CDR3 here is CAWSVGQAVYEQFF. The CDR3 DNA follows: TGTGCCTGGAGTGTGGGACAGGCTGTCTACGAGCAGTTCTTC.

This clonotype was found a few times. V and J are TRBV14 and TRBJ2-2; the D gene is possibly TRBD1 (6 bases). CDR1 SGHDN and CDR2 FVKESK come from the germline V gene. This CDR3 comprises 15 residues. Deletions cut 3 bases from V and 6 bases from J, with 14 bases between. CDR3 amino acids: CASSQSQGYAGELFF. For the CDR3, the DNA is TGTGCCAGCAGCCAGTCACAGGGATACGCCGGGGAGCTGTTTTTT.

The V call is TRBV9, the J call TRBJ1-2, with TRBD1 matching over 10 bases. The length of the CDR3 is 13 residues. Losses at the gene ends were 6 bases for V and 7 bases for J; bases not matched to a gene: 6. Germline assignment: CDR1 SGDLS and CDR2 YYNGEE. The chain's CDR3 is CASTVTGGSGYTF. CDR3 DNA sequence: TGTGCCAGCACCGTGACAGGGGGCAGTGGCTACACCTTC.

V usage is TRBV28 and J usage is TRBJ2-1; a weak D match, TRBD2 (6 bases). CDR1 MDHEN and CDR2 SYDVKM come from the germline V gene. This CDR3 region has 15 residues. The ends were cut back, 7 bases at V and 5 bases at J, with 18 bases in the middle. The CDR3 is CASNPGTGSNNEQFF. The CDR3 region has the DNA TGTGCCAGCAACCCCGGGACTGGATCAAACAATGAGCAGTTCTTC. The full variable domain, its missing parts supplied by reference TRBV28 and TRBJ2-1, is DVKVTQSSRYLVKRTGEKVFLECVQDMDHENMFWYRQDPGLGLRLIYFSYDVKMKEKGDIPEGYSVSREKKERFSLILESASTNQTSMYLCASNPGTGSNNEQFFGPGTRLTVL.

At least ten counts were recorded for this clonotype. The CDR3 spells CAKATSGRASLNEQFF. As DNA, the CDR3 is TGTGCCAAGGCGACTAGCGGGAGGGCTTCCCTCAATGAGCAGTTCTTC. V is TRBV2 and J is TRBJ2-1; TRBD2 matches 14 bases. The germline gives CDR1 SNHLY, CDR2 FYNNEI. V gave up 10 bases and J gave up 6 bases; unmatched junction bases: 11. The CDR3 spans 16 residues. Looking up the rest from reference TRBV2 and TRBJ2-1 gives the full variable domain: EPEVTQTPSHQVTQMGQEVILRCVPISNHLYFYWYRQILGQKVEFLVSFYNNEISEKSEIFDDQFSVERPDGSNFTLKIRSTKLEDSAMYFCAKATSGRASLNEQFFGPGTRLTVL.

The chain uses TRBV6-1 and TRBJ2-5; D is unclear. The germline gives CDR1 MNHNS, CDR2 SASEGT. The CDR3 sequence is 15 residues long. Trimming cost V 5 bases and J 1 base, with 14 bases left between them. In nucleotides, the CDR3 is TGTGCCAGCAGTCCGGTCTGGACGTCCCAAGAGACCCAGTACTTC. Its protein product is CASSPVWTSQETQYF.

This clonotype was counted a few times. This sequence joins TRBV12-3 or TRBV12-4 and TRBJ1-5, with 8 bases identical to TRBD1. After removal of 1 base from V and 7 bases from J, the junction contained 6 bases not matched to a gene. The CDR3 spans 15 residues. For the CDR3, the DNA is TGTGCCAGCAGTTTAGGGACAGGGATACGACAGCCCCAGCATTTT. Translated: CASSLGTGIRQPQHF.

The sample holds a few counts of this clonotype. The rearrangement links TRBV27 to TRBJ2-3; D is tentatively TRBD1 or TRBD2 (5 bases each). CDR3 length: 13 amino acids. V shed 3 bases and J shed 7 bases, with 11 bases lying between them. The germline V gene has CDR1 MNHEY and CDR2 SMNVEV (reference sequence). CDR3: CASSFRGDNTQYF. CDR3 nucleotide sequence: TGTGCCAGCAGTTTTCGAGGGGATAATACGCAGTATTTT.

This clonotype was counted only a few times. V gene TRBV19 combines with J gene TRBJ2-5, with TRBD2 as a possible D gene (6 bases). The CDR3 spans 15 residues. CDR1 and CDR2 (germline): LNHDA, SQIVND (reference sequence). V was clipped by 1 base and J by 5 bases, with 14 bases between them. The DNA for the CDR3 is TGTGCCAGTAGTATAGTCGGCGGGGCTGGGGAGACCCAGTACTTC. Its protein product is CASSIVGGAGETQYF.

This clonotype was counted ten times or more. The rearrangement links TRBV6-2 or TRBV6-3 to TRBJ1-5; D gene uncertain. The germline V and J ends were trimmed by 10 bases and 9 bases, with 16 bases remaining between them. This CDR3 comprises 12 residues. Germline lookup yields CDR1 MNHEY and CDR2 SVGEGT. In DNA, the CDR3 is TGTGCCACCAGCCTCCTAGGAGGGCCCCAGCATTTT. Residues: CATSLLGGPQHF.

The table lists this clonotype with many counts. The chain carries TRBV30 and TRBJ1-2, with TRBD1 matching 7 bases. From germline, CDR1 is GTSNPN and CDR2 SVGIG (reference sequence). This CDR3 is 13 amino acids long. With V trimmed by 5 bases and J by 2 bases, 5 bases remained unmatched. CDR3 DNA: TGTGCCTGGGCTATGGGACAGAACTATGGCTACACCTTC. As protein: CAWAMGQNYGYTF.

This chain's CDR3 is CSASPRYDNEQFF. CDR3 coding DNA: TGCAGTGCTAGTCCCCGTTATGACAATGAGCAGTTCTTC. V is TRBV20-1 and J is TRBJ2-1; D gene ambiguous. CDR1 is DFQATT and CDR2 is SNEGSKA in the germline V gene (reference sequence). Trimming removed 3 bases from V and 5 bases from J, with 11 bases in between. This CDR3 is 13 amino acids long.

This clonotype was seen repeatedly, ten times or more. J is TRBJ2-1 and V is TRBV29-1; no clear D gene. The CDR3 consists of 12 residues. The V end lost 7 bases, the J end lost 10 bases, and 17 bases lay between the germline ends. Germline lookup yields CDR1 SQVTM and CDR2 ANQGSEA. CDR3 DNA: TGCAGCGAGCGCCGGCCTCCCGACGAGCAGTTCTTC. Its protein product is CSERRPPDEQFF.

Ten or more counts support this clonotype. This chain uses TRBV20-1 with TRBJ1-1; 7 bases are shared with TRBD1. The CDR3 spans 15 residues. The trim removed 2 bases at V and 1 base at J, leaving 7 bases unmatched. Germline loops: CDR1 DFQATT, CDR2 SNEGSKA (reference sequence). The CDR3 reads CSARKTGAANTEAFF. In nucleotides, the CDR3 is TGCAGTGCTAGAAAAACAGGGGCCGCGAACACTGAAGCTTTCTTT.

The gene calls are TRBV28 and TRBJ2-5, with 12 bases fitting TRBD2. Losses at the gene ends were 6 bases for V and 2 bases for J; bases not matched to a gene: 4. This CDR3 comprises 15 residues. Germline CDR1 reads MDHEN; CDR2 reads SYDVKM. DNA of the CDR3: TGTGCCAGCAGGACTACTAGCGGGAGGCAAGAGACCCAGTACTTC. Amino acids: CASRTTSGRQETQYF.

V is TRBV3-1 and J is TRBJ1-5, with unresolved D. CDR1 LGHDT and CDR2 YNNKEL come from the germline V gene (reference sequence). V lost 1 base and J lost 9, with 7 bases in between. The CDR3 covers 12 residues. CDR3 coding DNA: TGTGCCAGCAGCCAAGGAGTGACGCCCCAGCATTTT. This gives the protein CASSQGVTPQHF. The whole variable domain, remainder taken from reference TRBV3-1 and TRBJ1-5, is DTAVSQTPKYLVTQMGNDKSIKCEQNLGHDTMYWYKQDSKKFLKIMFSYNNKELIINETVPNRFSPKSPDKAHLNLHINSLELGDSAVYFCASSQGVTPQHFGDGTRLSIL.

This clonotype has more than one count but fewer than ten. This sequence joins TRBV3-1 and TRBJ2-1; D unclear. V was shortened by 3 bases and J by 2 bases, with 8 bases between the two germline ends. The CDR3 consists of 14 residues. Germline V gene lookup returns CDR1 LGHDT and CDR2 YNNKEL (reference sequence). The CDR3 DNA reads TGTGCCAGCAGCCACCACGGGCCCTACAATGAGCAGTTCTTC. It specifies CASSHHGPYNEQFF.

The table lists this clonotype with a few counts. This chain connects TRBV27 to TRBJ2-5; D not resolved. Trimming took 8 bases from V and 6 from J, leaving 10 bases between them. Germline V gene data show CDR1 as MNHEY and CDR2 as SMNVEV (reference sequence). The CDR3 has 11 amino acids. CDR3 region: CASGSPQTQYF. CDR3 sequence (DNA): TGTGCCAGCGGGTCCCCACAGACCCAGTACTTC.

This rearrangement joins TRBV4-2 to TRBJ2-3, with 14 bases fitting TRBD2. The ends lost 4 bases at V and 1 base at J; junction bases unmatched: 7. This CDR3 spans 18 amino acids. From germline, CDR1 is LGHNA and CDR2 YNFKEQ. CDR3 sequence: CASSRRGLAGGGTDTQYF. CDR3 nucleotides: TGTGCCAGCAGCCGCAGAGGACTAGCGGGAGGTGGCACAGATACGCAGTATTTT.

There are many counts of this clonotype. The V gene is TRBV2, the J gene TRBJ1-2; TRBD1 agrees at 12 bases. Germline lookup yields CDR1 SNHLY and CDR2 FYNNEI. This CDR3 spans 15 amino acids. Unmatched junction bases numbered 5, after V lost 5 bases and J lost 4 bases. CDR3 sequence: CASSPGQGASYGYTF. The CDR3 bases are TGTGCCAGCAGTCCGGGACAGGGGGCCAGCTATGGCTACACCTTC.

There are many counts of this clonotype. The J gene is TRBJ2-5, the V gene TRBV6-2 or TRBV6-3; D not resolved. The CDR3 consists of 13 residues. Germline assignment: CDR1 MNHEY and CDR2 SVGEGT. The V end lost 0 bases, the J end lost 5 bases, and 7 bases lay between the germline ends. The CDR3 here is CASSYSSFETQYF. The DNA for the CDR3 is TGTGCCAGCAGTTACTCGAGTTTTGAGACCCAGTACTTC.

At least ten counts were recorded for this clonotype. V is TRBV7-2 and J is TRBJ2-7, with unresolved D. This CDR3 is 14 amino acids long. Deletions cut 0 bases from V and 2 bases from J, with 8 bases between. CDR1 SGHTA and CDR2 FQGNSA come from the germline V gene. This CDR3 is CASSLAPRAYEQYF. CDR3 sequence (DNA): TGTGCCAGCAGCTTAGCCCCGAGAGCCTACGAGCAGTACTTC.

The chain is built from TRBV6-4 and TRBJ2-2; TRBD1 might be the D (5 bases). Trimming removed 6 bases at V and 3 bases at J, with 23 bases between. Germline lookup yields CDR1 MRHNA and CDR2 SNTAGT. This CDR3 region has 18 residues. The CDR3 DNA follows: TGTGCCAGCAGCTCCAGGGCTACCTCTCAGATTTACACCGGGGAGCTGTTTTTT. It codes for CASSSRATSQIYTGELFF.

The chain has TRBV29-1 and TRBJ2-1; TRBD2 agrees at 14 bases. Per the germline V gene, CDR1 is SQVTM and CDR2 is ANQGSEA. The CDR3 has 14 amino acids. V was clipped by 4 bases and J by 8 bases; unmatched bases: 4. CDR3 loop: CSVAGTSGSYEQFF. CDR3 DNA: TGCAGCGTTGCCGGGACTAGCGGGAGCTATGAGCAGTTCTTC.